This T cell receptor beta chain was captured by sequencing in a study of T-cell reconstitution after alpha-beta-depleted transplantation in children. Library preparation (for TCRbeta) was performed with unique molecular identifiers. TCRdb reprocessed the PCR reads via MiXCR and lists one record per CDR3 protein. The table shows approximately 400,000 distinct CDR3 sequences, with roughly a tenth occurring only once. This CDR3 spans 15 amino acids. V lost 6 bases to trimming and J lost 3 bases, with 18 bases between them. Germline CDR1 is MNHNS and CDR2 is SASEGT. This TCR derives from a human donor who donated a stem cell graft to a child with acute myeloid leukemia. The specimen comprised PBMCs from the stem cell graft donor, sampled from the stem cell graft. This chain links TRBV6-1 with TRBJ2-7; D perhaps matches TRBD1 (6 bases). CDR3 in DNA: TGTGCCAGCAGGAAGAACGCAGGGGTCGACTACGAGCAGTACTTC. Protein: CASRKNAGVDYEQYF.